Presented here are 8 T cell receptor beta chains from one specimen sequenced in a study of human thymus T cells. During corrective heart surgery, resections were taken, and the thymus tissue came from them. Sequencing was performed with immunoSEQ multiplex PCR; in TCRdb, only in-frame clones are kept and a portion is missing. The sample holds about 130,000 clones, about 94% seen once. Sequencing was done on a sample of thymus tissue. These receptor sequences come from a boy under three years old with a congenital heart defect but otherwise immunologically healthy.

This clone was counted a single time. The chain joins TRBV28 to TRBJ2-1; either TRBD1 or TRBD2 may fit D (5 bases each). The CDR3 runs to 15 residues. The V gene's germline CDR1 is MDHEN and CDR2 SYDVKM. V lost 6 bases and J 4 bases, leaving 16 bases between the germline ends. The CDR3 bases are TGTGCCAGCAGCAACCGGGACCACATATACAATGAGCAGTTCTTC. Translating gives CASSNRDHIYNEQFF.

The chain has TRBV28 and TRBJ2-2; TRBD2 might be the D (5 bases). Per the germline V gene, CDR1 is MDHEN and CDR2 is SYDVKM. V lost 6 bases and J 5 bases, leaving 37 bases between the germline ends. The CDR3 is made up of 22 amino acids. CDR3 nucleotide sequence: TGTGCCAGCAGCCGCACACCCGGACTCTCAACCAAGCCTCGATGGAGGACCGGGGAGCTGTTTTTT. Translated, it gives CASSRTPGLSTKPRWRTGELFF.

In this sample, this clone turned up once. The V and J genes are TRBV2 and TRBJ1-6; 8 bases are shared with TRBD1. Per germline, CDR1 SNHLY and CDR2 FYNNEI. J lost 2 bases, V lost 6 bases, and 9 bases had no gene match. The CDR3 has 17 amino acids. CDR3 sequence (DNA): TGTGCCAGCAGGGACAGGGAGGAGAGACCCTATAATTCACCCCTCCACTTT. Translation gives CASRDREERPYNSPLHF.

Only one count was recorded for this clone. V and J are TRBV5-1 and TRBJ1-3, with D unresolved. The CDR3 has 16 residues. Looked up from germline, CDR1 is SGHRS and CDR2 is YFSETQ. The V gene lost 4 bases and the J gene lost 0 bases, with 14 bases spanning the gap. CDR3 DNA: TGCGCCAGCAGCCTGCCCCGGACGGACTCTGGAAACACCATATATTTT. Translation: CASSLPRTDSGNTIYF.

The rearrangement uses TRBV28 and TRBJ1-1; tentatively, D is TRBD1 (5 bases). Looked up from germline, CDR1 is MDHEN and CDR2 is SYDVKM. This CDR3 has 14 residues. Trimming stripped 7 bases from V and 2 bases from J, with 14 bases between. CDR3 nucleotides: TGTGCCAGCAACGCGCGGGGGGTAAACACTGAAGCTTTCTTT. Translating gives CASNARGVNTEAFF.

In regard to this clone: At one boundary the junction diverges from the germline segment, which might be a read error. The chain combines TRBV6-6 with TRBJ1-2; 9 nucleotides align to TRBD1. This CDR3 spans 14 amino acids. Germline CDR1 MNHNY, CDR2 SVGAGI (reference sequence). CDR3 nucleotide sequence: TGTGCCAGCAGAGCGGGACAGGGCAACTCTGGCTACACCTTC. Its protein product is CASRAGQGNSGYTF.

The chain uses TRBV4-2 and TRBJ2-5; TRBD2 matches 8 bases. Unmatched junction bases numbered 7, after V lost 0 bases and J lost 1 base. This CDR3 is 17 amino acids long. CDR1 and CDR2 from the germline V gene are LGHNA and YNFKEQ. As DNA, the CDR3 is TGTGCCAGCAGCCAAGAGGAAGCACTAGCGGTCCAAGAGACCCAGTACTTC. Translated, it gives CASSQEEALAVQETQYF.

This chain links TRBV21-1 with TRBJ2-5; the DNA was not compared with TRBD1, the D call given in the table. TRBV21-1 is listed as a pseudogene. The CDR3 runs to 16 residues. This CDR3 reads CASNFGTGDHQETQYF. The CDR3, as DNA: TGTGCCAGCAACTTCGGGACAGGGGATCACCAAGAGACCCAGTACTTC.